This T cell receptor beta chain was documented in a study of monozygotic twins with inflammatory bowel disease. No T cells were sorted before total RNA was taken from whole blood. This CDR3 is 14 amino acids long. For each CDR3 protein, TCRdb gives one entry from its re-call of the 5' RACE reads, without DNA. The sample yields around 150,000 distinct CDR3 sequences, of which the top ten take up approximately 2.8%. The chain has TRBV12-3 or TRBV12-4 and TRBJ2-2; TCRdb returns TRBD1, unconfirmable since there is no DNA. Sequencing input: blood. The clonotype originates from a human donor with ulcerative colitis or Crohn's disease, or a healthy co-twin of an affected twin (not recorded which). The CDR3 loop reads CAYTTGDNTGELFF.